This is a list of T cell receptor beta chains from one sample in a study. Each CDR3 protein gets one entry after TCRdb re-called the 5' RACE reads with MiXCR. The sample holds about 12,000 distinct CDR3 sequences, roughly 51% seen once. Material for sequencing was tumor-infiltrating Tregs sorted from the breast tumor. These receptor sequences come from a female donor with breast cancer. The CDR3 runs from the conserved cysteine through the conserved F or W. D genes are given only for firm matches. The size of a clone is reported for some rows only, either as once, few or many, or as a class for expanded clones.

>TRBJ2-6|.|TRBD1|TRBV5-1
TGCGCCAGCAGCTTGGGTGGACAGGTCGTGGGAGTCCTGACTTTC
CASSLGGQVVGVLTF
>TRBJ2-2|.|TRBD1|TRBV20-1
TGCAGTGCTAGAATATTGGGGACAGGGTTCACCGGGGAGCTGTTTTTT
CSARILGTGFTGELFF
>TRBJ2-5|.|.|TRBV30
TGTGCCTGGAGTGCACAGGGTCGGCAAGAGACCCAGTACTTC
CAWSAQGRQETQYF
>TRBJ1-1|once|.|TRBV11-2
TGTGCCAGCAGCTTAGGGAGTCAGATGAACACTGAAGCTTTCTTT
CASSLGSQMNTEAFF
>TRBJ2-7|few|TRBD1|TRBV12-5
TGTGCTAGTGGTTTGGTACCCGGGACAGGGGCTCTCTCCTACGAGCAGTACTTC
CASGLVPGTGALSYEQYF
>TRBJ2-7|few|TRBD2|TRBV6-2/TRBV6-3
TGTGCCAGCAGCCGAGCGGGAACGGGCGAGCAGTACTTC
CASSRAGTGEQYF
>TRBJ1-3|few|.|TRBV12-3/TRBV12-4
TGTGCCAGCAGGATGGAGGAGTCTGGAAACACCATATATTTT
CASRMEESGNTIYF
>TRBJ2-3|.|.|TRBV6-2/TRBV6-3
TGTGCCAGCAGTTTTCCAACGGGTCCAGATACGCAGTATTTT
CASSFPTGPDTQYF
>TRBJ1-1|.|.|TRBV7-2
TGTGCCAGCAGCTTAGCGGGGACAAGGAACACTGAAGCTTTCTTT
CASSLAGTRNTEAFF
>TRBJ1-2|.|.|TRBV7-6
TGTGCCGGCAGCTTAGATCGGGGGGCGAAGGGCTACACCTTC
CAGSLDRGAKGYTF
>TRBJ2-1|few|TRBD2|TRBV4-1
TGCGCCAGCAGCCACCCCGGGACTAGCGGGTTCTCCTACAATGAGCAGTTCTTC
CASSHPGTSGFSYNEQFF
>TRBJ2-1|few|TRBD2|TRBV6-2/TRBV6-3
TGTGCCAGCAGTATAGCGGGAGGAGGAGAGCAGTTCTTC
CASSIAGGGEQFF
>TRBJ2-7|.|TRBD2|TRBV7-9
TGTGCCAGCAGATCTCGCGGGAGTGGCGAGCAGTACTTC
CASRSRGSGEQYF
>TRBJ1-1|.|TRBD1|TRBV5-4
TGTGCCAGCAGCGGCAAGACAGGGGGCACTGAAGCTTTCTTT
CASSGKTGGTEAFF
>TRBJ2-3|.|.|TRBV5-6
TGTGCCAGCAGCTTACCAGCGAGCACAGATACGCAGTATTTT
CASSLPASTDTQYF
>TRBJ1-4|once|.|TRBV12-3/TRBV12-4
TGTGCCAGCAGTACGGACTTGGCTAATGAAAAACTGTTTTTT
CASSTDLANEKLFF
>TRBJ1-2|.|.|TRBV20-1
TGCAGTGCTAGAGATATGACGAACTATGGCTACACCTTC
CSARDMTNYGYTF
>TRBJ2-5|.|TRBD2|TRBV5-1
TGCGCCAGCAGCGGCAGCGGGACCTCTACCCTGTACTTC
CASSGSGTSTLYF
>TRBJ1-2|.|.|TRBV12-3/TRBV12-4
TGTGCCAACTCCCCGGCGCGGCTTTCCTATGGCTACACCTTC
CANSPARLSYGYTF
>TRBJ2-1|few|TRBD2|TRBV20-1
TGCAGTGCTAGAGATACGATGACTAGCGGGAGATACAATGAGCAGTTCTTC
CSARDTMTSGRYNEQFF
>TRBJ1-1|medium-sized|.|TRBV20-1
TGCAGTGCTACCCGACCCGGCAGGACGAACACTGAAGCTTTCTTT
CSATRPGRTNTEAFF
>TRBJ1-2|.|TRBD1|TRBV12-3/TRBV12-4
TGTGCCAGCAGTTTTACAGGGGCCCACTATGGCTACACCTTC
CASSFTGAHYGYTF
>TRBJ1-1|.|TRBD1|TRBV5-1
TGCGCCAGCAGCTTTTCCGGGACAGACACGAACACTGAAGCTTTCTTT
CASSFSGTDTNTEAFF
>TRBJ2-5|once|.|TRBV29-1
TGCAGCATACAAGCTCATCGCCGGGGCTTCCAAGAGACCCAGTACTTC
CSIQAHRRGFQETQYF
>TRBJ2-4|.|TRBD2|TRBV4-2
TGTGCCAGCAGCCAAATACCGGGACTAGCTCAAGTTCAGTACTTC
CASSQIPGLAQVQYF
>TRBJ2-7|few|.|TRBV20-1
TGCAGTGCTAGGGGCCGGGGAGCAGGAAGGGGGTTCGGGCAGTACTTC
CSARGRGAGRGFGQYF
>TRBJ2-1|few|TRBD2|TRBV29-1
TGCAGCGTTGCCGCGGGAGCTGAGCAGTTCTTC
CSVAAGAEQFF
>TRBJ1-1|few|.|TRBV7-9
TGTGCCAGCAGCTTAACGGGACCGGCGAACACTGAAGCTTTCTTT
CASSLTGPANTEAFF
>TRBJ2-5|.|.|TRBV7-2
TGTGCCAGCAGCTTAGGGCCAGAAGAGACCCAGTACTTC
CASSLGPEETQYF
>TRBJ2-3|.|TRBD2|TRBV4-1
TGCGCCAGCAGCCAAGCGGGAGGCGTTGGGCAAGATACGCAGTATTTT
CASSQAGGVGQDTQYF
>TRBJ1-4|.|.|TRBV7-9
TGTGCCAGTCAAGGACGGGAAAAACTGTTTTTT
CASQGREKLFF
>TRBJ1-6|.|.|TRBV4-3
TGTGCCAGCAGCCAAGAGTCCCGGCGTCAGGGCTTGTATTCACCCCTCCACTTT
CASSQESRRQGLYSPLHF
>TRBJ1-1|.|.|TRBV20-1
TGCAGTGCTAGGTTACCAGGGTTTAACTATGAAGCTTTCTTT
CSARLPGFNYEAFF
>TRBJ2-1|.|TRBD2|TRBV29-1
TGCAGCGTTTCCGGGACTAGCGGAATCTACAATGAGCAGTTCTTC
CSVSGTSGIYNEQFF
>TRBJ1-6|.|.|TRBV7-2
TGTGCCAGCAGCTTCCAGGGGTCACCCCTCCACTTT
CASSFQGSPLHF
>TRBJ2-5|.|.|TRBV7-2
TGTGCCAGCAGCTTAGGAAGTTCAAGGGGCCAGTACTTC
CASSLGSSRGQYF